This T cell receptor beta chain was found in a study of shared clonotypes between healthy human individuals. The junction had 11 bases not matched to a gene; V was cut back by 2 bases and J by 5 bases. The CDR3 contains 16 residues. Per the germline V gene, CDR1 is SEHNR and CDR2 is FQNEAQ (reference sequence). Every subset's genomic DNA went evenly onto several immunoSEQ plates. Original analysis: ImmunoSEQ supplied junction-only sequences lacking quality scores, so filtering was different. Here immunoSEQ multiplex PCR was the method, and the copy in TCRdb shows in-frame clones only, minus some. V, J and clone size reflect that table, while D and trimming were determined from the DNA. The repertoire has about 2.3 million clones, about nine tenths of them found once; the top ten carry 0.3% to 0.4%. As to this clone: Antigen: not known.

CD4+ cells were split into CD45RA+ naive and CD45RA-negative memory subsets. Study results and limitations: Estimated clonotype richness was generally higher in naive than memory subsets.

V and J are TRBV7-9 and TRBJ2-5, with TRBD1 identical over 7 bases. Sequencing was performed on naive CD4+ T cells from PBMCs. Subset meaning: CD45RA+ positively selected. This receptor was taken from a man between 18 and 35 years old in good health. Some clones in this sample may be carry-over from other donors' samples. For the CDR3, the DNA is TGTGCCAGCAGCTTAAATCAATGGGACAGAGGGGAGACCCAGTACTTC. Its translation: CASSLNQWDRGETQYF. Complete variable domain (other parts from reference TRBV7-9 and TRBJ2-5): DTGVSQNPRHKITKRGQNVTFRCDPISEHNRLYWYRQTLGQGPEFLTYFQNEAQLEKSRLLSDRFSAERPKGSFSTLEIQRTEQGDSAMYLCASSLNQWDRGETQYFGPGTRLLVL.